This T cell receptor (beta chain) was recorded in a study of cytomegalovirus exposure and HLA in healthy donors. This clone appeared once. Profiled with immunoSEQ multiplex PCR; TCRdb holds only in-frame clones, not every one. This sample has approximately 160,000 clones; less than 90% occur once, and the top ten carry 4.5% to 7%. The length of the CDR3 is 14 residues. V trimming: 2 bases; J trimming: 6 bases; junction bases outside the gene matches: 2. CDR1 SGHNT and CDR2 YENEEA come from the germline V gene. Sequencing was carried out using PBMCs. This receptor was taken from a woman in her 30s in good health and CMV-seronegative. The chain carries TRBV11-3 and TRBJ2-2; 8 bases fit TRBD1. The CDR3: CASSLRQGSGELFF. The CDR3 bases are TGTGCCAGCAGCTTAAGACAGGGGTCCGGGGAGCTGTTTTTT.